These 6 T cell receptor beta chains were sequenced from one sample in a study of STAT5B mutations in CD4+ large granular lymphocyte leukemia. Produced via immunoSEQ multiplex PCR; TCRdb's table is partial and in-frame only. This table holds about 30,000 clones, more than 60% found once. Input material: CD4+ T cells from blood buffy coats. The receptors shown here come from a human donor in good health.

The chain links TRBV10-3 to TRBJ2-5; tentative D call: TRBD1 (5 bases). Germline values: CDR1 ENHRY, CDR2 SYGVKD. The germline V and J ends were trimmed by 4 bases and 2 bases, with 8 bases remaining between them. The CDR3 totals 13 residues. In DNA, the CDR3 is TGTGCCATCAGTGGGGGCCCTCAAGAGACCCAGTACTTC. Its protein product is CAISGGPQETQYF.

The chain joins TRBV11-2 to TRBJ2-1; D may be TRBD1 or TRBD2 (6 bases each). V dropped 0 bases and J dropped 7 bases, with 13 bases sitting between them. CDR1 and CDR2 from the germline V gene are SGHAT and FQNNGV. The length of the CDR3 is 15 residues. The DNA for the CDR3 is TGTGCCAGCAGCTTAGATCCGGGGGCCCCAAATGAGCAGTTCTTC. This sequence encodes CASSLDPGAPNEQFF.

This chain connects TRBV30 to TRBJ2-2; 12 bases are a match to TRBD2. Germline V CDR1 and CDR2: GTSNPN, SVGIG (reference sequence). The CDR3 has 16 residues. V lost 5 bases, J lost 5 bases, and 9 bases stayed unmatched. DNA of the CDR3: TGTGCCTGGGGCCTTCCGGGACTAGCGGGTACCGGGGAGCTGTTTTTT. Its translation is CAWGLPGLAGTGELFF.

The sample holds a few counts of this clone. The chain links TRBV6-1 to TRBJ1-5; D remains ambiguous. CDR1 and CDR2 from the germline V gene are MNHNS and SASEGT. The CDR3 spans 12 residues. Trimming removed 1 base at V and 5 bases at J, with 3 bases between. The CDR3 here is CASSEGHQPQHF. Written as DNA, the CDR3 is TGTGCCAGCAGTGAAGGACATCAGCCCCAGCATTTT.

This rearrangement joins TRBV18 to TRBJ1-6; TRBD1 might be the D (6 bases). The V gene lost 5 bases and the J gene lost 14 bases, with 13 bases spanning the gap. This CDR3 has 12 residues. Germline CDR1 is KGHSH and CDR2 is LQKENI. The CDR3 DNA reads as TGTGCCAGCTCAACCGGGACATTGGCCCTCCACTTT. Protein: CASSTGTLALHF.

The sample holds one count of this clone. As DNA, the CDR3 is TGTGCCTGGAGGGCGACAGGGGCCTATAGGGATGAGCAGTTCTTC. Protein product: CAWRATGAYRDEQFF. This chain links TRBV30 with TRBJ2-1, with 8 bases aligning to TRBD1. The CDR3 spans 15 residues. The germline gives CDR1 GTSNPN, CDR2 SVGIG (reference sequence). With 3 bases clipped from V and 8 bases from J, the junction kept 12 bases outside the gene matches.